What follows describes a single T cell receptor (beta chain). Germline CDR1 LNHDA, CDR2 SQIVND (reference sequence). CDR3 length equals 15 residues. V lost 9 bases and J lost 3, with 17 bases in between. The entry originates in a study of blood T cell repertoires in COVID-19. About the research overall: The United States, Italy and Spain provided the acute and convalescent COVID-19 samples.

In the original analysis: Cell counts per sample came from amplifying reference gene primers. Profiled with immunoSEQ multiplex PCR; TCRdb holds only in-frame clones, not every one. The DNA gave D and trimming, while V, J and clone size come from that table. The sample comprises 150,000 to 200,000 clones, 81% of which are singletons, and around 12% rests with the top ten. Sequencing used peripheral blood. The receptor was isolated from an elderly woman with COVID-19, enrolled during active disease. The chain has TRBV19 and TRBJ1-4; D is perhaps TRBD1 (6 bases). The CDR3 bases are TGTGCCAGCAGAATACAGGGTTGGGCTAATGAAAAACTGTTTTTT. It is translated as CASRIQGWANEKLFF.